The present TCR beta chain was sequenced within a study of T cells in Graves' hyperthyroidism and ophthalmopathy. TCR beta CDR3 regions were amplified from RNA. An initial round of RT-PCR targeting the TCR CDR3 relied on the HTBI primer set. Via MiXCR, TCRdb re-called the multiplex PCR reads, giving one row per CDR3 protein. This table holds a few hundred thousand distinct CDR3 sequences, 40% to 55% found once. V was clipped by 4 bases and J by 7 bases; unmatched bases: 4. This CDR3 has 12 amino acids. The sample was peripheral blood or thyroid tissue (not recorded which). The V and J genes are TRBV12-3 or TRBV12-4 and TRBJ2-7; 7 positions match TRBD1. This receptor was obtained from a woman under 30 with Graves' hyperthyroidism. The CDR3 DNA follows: TGTGCCAGCAGTTCGGGACAGTTTGAGCAGTACTTC. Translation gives CASSSGQFEQYF.